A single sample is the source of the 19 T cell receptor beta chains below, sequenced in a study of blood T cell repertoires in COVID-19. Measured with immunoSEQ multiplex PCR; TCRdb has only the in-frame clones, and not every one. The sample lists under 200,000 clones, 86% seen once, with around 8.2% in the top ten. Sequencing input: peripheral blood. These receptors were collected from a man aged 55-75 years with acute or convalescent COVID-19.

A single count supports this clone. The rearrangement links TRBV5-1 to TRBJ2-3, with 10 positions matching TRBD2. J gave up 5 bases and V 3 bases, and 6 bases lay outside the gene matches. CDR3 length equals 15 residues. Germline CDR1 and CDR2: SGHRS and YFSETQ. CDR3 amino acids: CASSWATSGQDTQYF. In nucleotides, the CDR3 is TGCGCCAGCAGCTGGGCGACTAGCGGGCAAGATACGCAGTATTTT.

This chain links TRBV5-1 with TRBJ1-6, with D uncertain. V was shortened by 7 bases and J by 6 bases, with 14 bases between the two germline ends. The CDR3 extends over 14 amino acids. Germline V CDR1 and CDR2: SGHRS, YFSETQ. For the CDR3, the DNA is TGCGCCAGCCGCCCCGGGGAACCTAATTCACCCCTCCACTTT. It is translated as CASRPGEPNSPLHF. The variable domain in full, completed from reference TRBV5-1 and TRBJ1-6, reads KAGVTQTPRYLIKTRGQQVTLSCSPISGHRSVSWYQQTPGQGLQFLFEYFSETQRNKGNFPGRFSGRQFSNSRSEMNVSTLELGDSALYLCASRPGEPNSPLHFGNGTRLTVT.

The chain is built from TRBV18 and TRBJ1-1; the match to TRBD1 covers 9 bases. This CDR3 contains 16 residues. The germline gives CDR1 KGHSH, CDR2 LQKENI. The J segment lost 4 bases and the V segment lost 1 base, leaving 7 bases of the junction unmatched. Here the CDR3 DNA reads TGTGCCAGCTCACCACGTGGGACAGGGCGGGGCACTGAAGCTTTCTTT. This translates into CASSPRGTGRGTEAFF.

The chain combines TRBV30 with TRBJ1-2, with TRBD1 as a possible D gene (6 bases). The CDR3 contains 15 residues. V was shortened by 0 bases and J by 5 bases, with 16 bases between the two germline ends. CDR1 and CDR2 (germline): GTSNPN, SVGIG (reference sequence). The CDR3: CAWSVKGHRLYGYTF. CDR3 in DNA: TGTGCCTGGAGTGTAAAGGGACACCGCTTATATGGCTACACCTTC. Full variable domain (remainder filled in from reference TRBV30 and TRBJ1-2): SQTIHQWPATLVQPVGSPLSLECTVEGTSNPNLYWYRQAAGRGLQLLFYSVGIGQISSEVPQNLSASRPQDRQFILSSKKLLLSDSGFYLCAWSVKGHRLYGYTFGSGTRLTVV.

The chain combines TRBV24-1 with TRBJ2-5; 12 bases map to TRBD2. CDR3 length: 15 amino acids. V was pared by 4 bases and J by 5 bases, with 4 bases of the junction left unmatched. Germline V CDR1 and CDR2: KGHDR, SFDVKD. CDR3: CATSDRTSGTETQYF. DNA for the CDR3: TGTGCCACCAGTGACCGGACTAGCGGGACCGAGACCCAGTACTTC.

The CDR3 region is CASSPAGDDEQYF. The CDR3, as DNA: TGCGCCAGCAGTCCGGCGGGAGACGACGAGCAGTACTTC. The chain uses TRBV10-2 and TRBJ2-7; TRBD2 agrees at 7 bases. Germline V gives CDR1 WSHSY, CDR2 SAAADI. This CDR3 has 13 residues. After removal of 5 bases from V and 5 bases from J, the junction contained 6 bases not matched to a gene.

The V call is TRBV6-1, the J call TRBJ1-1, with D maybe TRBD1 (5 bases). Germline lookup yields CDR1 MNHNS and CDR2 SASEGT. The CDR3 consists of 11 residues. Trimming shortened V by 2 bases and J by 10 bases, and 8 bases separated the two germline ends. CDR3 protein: CASSEWGVAFF. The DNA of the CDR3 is TGTGCCAGCAGTGAATGGGGCGTAGCTTTCTTT.

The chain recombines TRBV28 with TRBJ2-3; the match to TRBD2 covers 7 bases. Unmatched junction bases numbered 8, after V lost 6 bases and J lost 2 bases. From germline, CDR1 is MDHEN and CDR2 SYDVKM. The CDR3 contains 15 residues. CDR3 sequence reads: CASSQRRGDTDTQYF. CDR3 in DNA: TGTGCCAGCAGCCAACGTCGGGGGGACACAGATACGCAGTATTTT.

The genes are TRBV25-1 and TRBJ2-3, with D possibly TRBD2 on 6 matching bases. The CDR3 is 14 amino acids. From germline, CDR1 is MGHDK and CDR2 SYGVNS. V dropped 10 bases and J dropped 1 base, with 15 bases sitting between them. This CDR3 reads CATSVGGGTDTQYF. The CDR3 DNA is TGTGCCACATCGGTGGGCGGGGGCACAGATACGCAGTATTTT.

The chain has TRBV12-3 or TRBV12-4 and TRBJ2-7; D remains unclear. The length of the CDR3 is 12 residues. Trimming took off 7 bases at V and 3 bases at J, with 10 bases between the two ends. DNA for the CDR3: TGTGCCAGCACGCTAGGCCACTACGAGCAGTACTTC. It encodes CASTLGHYEQYF.

CDR3 amino acids: CASTRTSGETYTQYF. CDR3 DNA: TGTGCCAGCACCCGGACTAGCGGGGAGACTTATACGCAGTATTTT. This chain uses TRBV6-5 with TRBJ2-3; 12 bases match TRBD2. Germline V gene data show CDR1 as MNHEY and CDR2 as SVGAGI. The CDR3 runs 15 residues. J lost 7 bases, V lost 7 bases, and 9 bases had no gene match.

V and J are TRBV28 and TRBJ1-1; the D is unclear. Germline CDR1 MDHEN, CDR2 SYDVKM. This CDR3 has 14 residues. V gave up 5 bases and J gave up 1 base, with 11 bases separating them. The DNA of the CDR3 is TGTGCCAGCAGTCTACAAACGGGGAACACTGAAGCTTTCTTT. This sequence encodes CASSLQTGNTEAFF.

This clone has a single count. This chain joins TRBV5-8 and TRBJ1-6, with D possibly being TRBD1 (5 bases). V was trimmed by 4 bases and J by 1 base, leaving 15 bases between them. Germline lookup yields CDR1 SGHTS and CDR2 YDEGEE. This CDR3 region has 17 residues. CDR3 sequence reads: CASSGDSIGSYNSPLHF. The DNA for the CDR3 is TGTGCCAGCAGCGGTGACAGTATCGGGTCCTATAATTCACCCCTCCACTTT.

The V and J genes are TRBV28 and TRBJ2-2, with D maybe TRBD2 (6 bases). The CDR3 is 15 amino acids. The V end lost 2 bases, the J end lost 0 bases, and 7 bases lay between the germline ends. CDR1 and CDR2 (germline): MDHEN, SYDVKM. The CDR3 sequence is CASSLGGTNTGELFF. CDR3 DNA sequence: TGTGCCAGCAGTTTAGGCGGGACGAACACCGGGGAGCTGTTTTTT.

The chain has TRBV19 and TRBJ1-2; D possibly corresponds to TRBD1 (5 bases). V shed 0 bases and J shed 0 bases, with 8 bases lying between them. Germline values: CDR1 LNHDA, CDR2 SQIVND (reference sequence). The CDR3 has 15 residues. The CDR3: CASSIDMTANYGYTF. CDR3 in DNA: TGTGCCAGTAGTATAGATATGACAGCTAACTATGGCTACACCTTC.

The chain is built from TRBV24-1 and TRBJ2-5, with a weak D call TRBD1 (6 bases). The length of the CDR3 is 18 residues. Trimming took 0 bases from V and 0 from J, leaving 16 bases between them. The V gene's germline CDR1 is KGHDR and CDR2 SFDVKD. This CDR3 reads CATSDLQGLGGDQETQYF. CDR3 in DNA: TGTGCCACCAGTGATTTGCAAGGTCTAGGGGGAGACCAAGAGACCCAGTACTTC.

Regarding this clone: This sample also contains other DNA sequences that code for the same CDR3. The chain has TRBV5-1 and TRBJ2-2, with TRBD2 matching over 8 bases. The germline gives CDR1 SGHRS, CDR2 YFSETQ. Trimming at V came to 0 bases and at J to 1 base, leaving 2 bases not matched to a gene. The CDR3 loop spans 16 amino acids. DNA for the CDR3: TGCGCCAGCAGCTTGGGTCTAGCGGGGAACACCGGGGAGCTGTTTTTT. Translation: CASSLGLAGNTGELFF. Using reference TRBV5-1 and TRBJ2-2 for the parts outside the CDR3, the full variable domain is KAGVTQTPRYLIKTRGQQVTLSCSPISGHRSVSWYQQTPGQGLQFLFEYFSETQRNKGNFPGRFSGRQFSNSRSEMNVSTLELGDSALYLCASSLGLAGNTGELFFGEGSRLTVL.

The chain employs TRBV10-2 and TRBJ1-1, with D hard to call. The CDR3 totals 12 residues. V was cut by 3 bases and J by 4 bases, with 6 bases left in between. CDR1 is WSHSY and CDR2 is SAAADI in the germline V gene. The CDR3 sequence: CASSDWSTEAFF. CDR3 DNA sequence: TGCGCCAGCAGTGATTGGAGCACTGAAGCTTTCTTT.

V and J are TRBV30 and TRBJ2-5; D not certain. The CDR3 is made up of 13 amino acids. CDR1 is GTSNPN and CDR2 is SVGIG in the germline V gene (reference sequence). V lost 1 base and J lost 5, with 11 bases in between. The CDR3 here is CAWSGPARETQYF. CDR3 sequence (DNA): TGTGCCTGGAGTGGTCCAGCGAGGGAGACCCAGTACTTC.